A selection of T cell receptor beta chains follows, all from one sample in a study of graft-versus-host responses after intestinal transplantation. The protocol was immunoSEQ multiplex PCR, while the TCRdb copy is restricted to in-frame clones and leaves out a portion. The table includes 8,000 to 11,000 clones, roughly 38% detected once. Sample: alloreactive CD8+ T cells from a mixed lymphocyte reaction culture, taken before intestinal transplant. All receptors come from a human patient who received an intestinal transplant. CDR3s include the opening cysteine and the closing phenylalanine or tryptophan. A D gene is named only where the DNA matches it firmly. For some rows the clone size is stated as once, few or many, or as a class when expanded; others skip it.

V gene,clone size,J gene,D gene,CDR3 DNA,CDR3 protein
TRBV2,NA,TRBJ2-7,NA,TGTGCCAGCAGTGAAAATGGGGGCCGCACCTACGAGCAGTACTTC,CASSENGGRTYEQYF
TRBV21-1,NA,TRBJ2-7,NA,TGTGCCAGCAGCCTCTCTAGGGACAGCCGCTCCTACGAGCAGTACTTC,CASSLSRDSRSYEQYF
TRBV7-6,few,TRBJ2-3,TRBD2,TGTGCCAGCAGCTTAGCGCGTGTTACTAGCGGGGGACGCACAGATACGCAGTATTTT,CASSLARVTSGGRTDTQYF
TRBV5-1,NA,TRBJ2-3,NA,TGCGCCAGCAGCTTGGCAGGTTCCCCAGATACGCAGTATTTT,CASSLAGSPDTQYF
TRBV19,few,TRBJ2-3,TRBD2,TGTGCCAGTTCCGGACTAGCGAGCACAGATACGCAGTATTTT,CASSGLASTDTQYF
TRBV7-2,few,TRBJ2-1,NA,TGTGCCAGCAGCCCCCAGGGGTGGGGGTTCTACAATGAGCAGTTCTTC,CASSPQGWGFYNEQFF
TRBV5-1,NA,TRBJ2-3,TRBD2,TGCGCCAGCGCGGGGGGAGATAGCACAGATACGCAGTATTTT,CASAGGDSTDTQYF
TRBV6-1,NA,TRBJ2-7,NA,TGTGCCAGCAGTTCAGGGATGTACGAGCAGTACTTC,CASSSGMYEQYF
TRBV4-1,NA,TRBJ2-3,TRBD2,TGCGCCAGCAGCCGCTTACTAGCGGGGGGGCGGGCAGATACGCAGTATTTT,CASSRLLAGGRADTQYF
TRBV9,NA,TRBJ1-3,NA,TGTGCCAGCAGCGTAGAAGGGACACCTCGAAACACCATATATTTT,CASSVEGTPRNTIYF
TRBV6-6,NA,TRBJ2-3,TRBD2,TGTGCCAGCAGACTGGGACTAGCGGGACGCACAGATACGCAGTATTTT,CASRLGLAGRTDTQYF
TRBV5-8,medium-sized,TRBJ2-3,TRBD1,TGTGCCAGCAGCTCGGGGACAGAATCCACAGATACGCAGTATTTT,CASSSGTESTDTQYF
TRBV28,few,TRBJ2-2,TRBD1,TGTGCCAGCAGCTTACAGGGGTGGACCGGGGAGCTGTTTTTT,CASSLQGWTGELFF
TRBV5-4,NA,TRBJ2-7,TRBD1,TGTGCCAGCAGCCCCGGGACAGAAGTATCCTACGAGCAGTACTTC,CASSPGTEVSYEQYF
TRBV2,NA,TRBJ2-7,NA,TGTGCCAGCAGTGAGTGGCCCTACGAGCAGTACTTC,CASSEWPYEQYF
TRBV11-2,NA,TRBJ2-3,TRBD2,TGTGCCAGCAGCTTTTTGCGGGAGTTAGTGGCAGATACGCAGTATTTT,CASSFLRELVADTQYF
TRBV6-5,NA,TRBJ2-3,TRBD1,TGTGCCAGCAGTTATGGTACAGGGGCAGATACGCAGTATTTT,CASSYGTGADTQYF
TRBV4-1,NA,TRBJ1-2,NA,TGCGCCAGCAGCCAAGAGGGGGCAGGTCCTCCTTTCACCTTC,CASSQEGAGPPFTF
TRBV16,NA,TRBJ1-4,NA,TGTGCCAGCAGCCAACCAAGGGGCAGTCGGATGAGGAAACTGTTTTTT,CASSQPRGSRMRKLFF
TRBV10-3,NA,TRBJ2-1,NA,TGTGCCATCGGGGGCCTTGGCGGTTTAGAGGGATATGTGGACTACAATGAGCAGTTCTTC,CAIGGLGGLEGYVDYNEQFF
TRBV27,NA,TRBJ2-7,TRBD1,TGTGCCAGCAGTCCGATCGGACAGGGGGCGTACGAGCAGTACTTC,CASSPIGQGAYEQYF
TRBV13,NA,TRBJ2-5,NA,TGTGCCAGCAGCTTAGTTGAGGGACTGGGGACCCAGTACTTC,CASSLVEGLGTQYF
TRBV10-1,NA,TRBJ1-1,NA,TGCGCCAGCAGTAAGACCCCAGAGGGCACTGAAGCTTTCTTT,CASSKTPEGTEAFF
TRBV6-5,few,TRBJ1-2,NA,TGTGCCAGCAGACAGGATCCTAACTATGGCTACACCTTC,CASRQDPNYGYTF
TRBV19,few,TRBJ2-3,TRBD1,TGTGCCAGTGGGACAGATCTCACAGATACGCAGTATTTT,CASGTDLTDTQYF
TRBV4-1,NA,TRBJ2-1,NA,TGCGCCAGCAGCCAAGGGGACACGGCCCCCCCGGAGAATGAGCAGTTCTTC,CASSQGDTAPPENEQFF
TRBV5-1,few,TRBJ2-1,NA,TGCGCCAGCAGCTTGAGGACAGCGCACAATGAGCAGTTCTTC,CASSLRTAHNEQFF
TRBV9,few,TRBJ2-2,TRBD2,TGTGCCAGCAGCGTAGGTAGCGGGGGCACCGGGGAGCTGTTTTTT,CASSVGSGGTGELFF
TRBV7-3,NA,TRBJ2-7,NA,TGTGCCAGCAGCACAGGGAGCGAGCAGTACTTC,CASSTGSEQYF
TRBV7-6,medium-sized,TRBJ2-1,TRBD2,TGTGCCAGCAGCCCAGCGGGAGCCTACAATGAGCAGTTCTTC,CASSPAGAYNEQFF
TRBV6-1,NA,TRBJ2-7,NA,TGTGCCAGCAGTCCCGGGTTTCGCTACGAGCAGTACTTC,CASSPGFRYEQYF
TRBV16,NA,TRBJ2-4,NA,TGTGCCAGCAGCCCGAAGGGGGGGGAGAAAGTCAAAAACATTCAGTACTTC,CASSPKGGEKVKNIQYF
TRBV4-2,few,TRBJ1-1,NA,TGTGCCAGCAGCCAAGAGGGGGGGGACGCGGAAGCTTTCTTT,CASSQEGGDAEAFF
TRBV4-1,few,TRBJ2-5,TRBD2,TGCGCCAGCAGCCAATATAACAGGCGGGGGGAGACCCAGTACTTC,CASSQYNRRGETQYF
TRBV28,NA,TRBJ1-5,NA,TGTGCCAGCAGTTTTATAGTGGTCGGTAATCAGCCCCAGCATTTT,CASSFIVVGNQPQHF
TRBV28,few,TRBJ2-7,NA,TGTGCCAGCAGTTTAAGTCTGGGGCCGACCTACGAGCAGTACTTC,CASSLSLGPTYEQYF
TRBV6-6,NA,TRBJ2-7,TRBD1,TGTGCGACAGGCGTGTCCGGGACAGGGGGCGAGCAGTACTTC,CATGVSGTGGEQYF
TRBV6-5,NA,TRBJ2-3,TRBD2,TGTGCCAGCAGCGGGGGGGGAGCAGATACGCAGTATTTT,CASSGGGADTQYF
TRBV4-2,NA,TRBJ2-7,TRBD2,TGTGCCAGCAGCCAAGGCGCTAGCGGCTACGAGCAGTACTTC,CASSQGASGYEQYF
TRBV2,NA,TRBJ1-1,NA,TGTGCCAGCAGGGCGGACTCTCTGGGCACTGAAGCTTTCTTT,CASRADSLGTEAFF
TRBV4-1,NA,TRBJ2-7,TRBD1,TGCGCCAGCAGCCAAGTGACAGGGGATGAATACGAGCAGTACTTC,CASSQVTGDEYEQYF
TRBV6-5,NA,TRBJ2-3,NA,TGTGCCAGCTCTCTGGGAGGCACAGATACGCAGTATTTT,CASSLGGTDTQYF
TRBV27,NA,TRBJ2-6,NA,TGTGCCAGCTCAAACAGCTCTGGGGCCAACGTCCTGACTTTC,CASSNSSGANVLTF
TRBV4-1,few,TRBJ1-1,TRBD1,TGCGCCAGCAGCTTGCGGACAGGGGAGGTGAACACTGAAGCTTTCTTT,CASSLRTGEVNTEAFF
TRBV7-8,NA,TRBJ1-4,NA,TGTGCCAGCCAAGCTCACAGGGCGCGGGGGGAAAAACTGTTTTTT,CASQAHRARGEKLFF
TRBV10-2,NA,TRBJ1-3,NA,TGCGCCAGCAGGTCGGGACACCATGGAAACACCATATATTTT,CASRSGHHGNTIYF
TRBV5-4,medium-sized,TRBJ2-7,TRBD1,TGTGCCAGCAGCTCCCACACAGGGGGCGTCCCTCGCGAGCAGTACTTC,CASSSHTGGVPREQYF
TRBV5-1,medium-sized,TRBJ2-7,NA,TGCGCCAGCAGCCCTCGACTGCGGGGAACCTACGAGCAGTACTTC,CASSPRLRGTYEQYF